Detailed here is one T cell receptor beta chain. This clone appeared once. This clone's antigen is unknown. Qualities for individual bases were not recorded, and no much larger clone is one base off. The sample belongs to a study of siplizumab effects on memory and regulatory T cells (dated by TCRdb to the late 2010s). Concerning the study at large: Across about eight responder-stimulator pairs, mixed lymphocyte reactions were run as pairs, about 1 with siplizumab at approximately 1 ug/mL and about 1 without drug. The effect of the anti-CD2 antibody siplizumab on alloreactive T-cell subsets was examined in allogeneic mixed lymphocyte reactions constructed from human PBMCs.

The CDR3, cysteine through phenylalanine, is 12 amino acids long. The sequence is cut down to CDR3 DNA, 36 bases in frame from base 1. Trimmed from V: 4 bases; trimmed from J: 6 bases; junction bases lacking a gene match: 3. From the germline V gene, CDR1 is SGHRS and CDR2 is YFSETQ. What the research found in general, with its limitations: Sequences below about 10^-5 frequency were poorly captured, so only a minor fraction of alloreactive clones could be mapped to unstimulated subsets. Unstimulated naive T cells appeared more diverse than memory T cells, and naive cells seemed to contribute substantially to the alloresponse. Whether proliferating Tregs from siplizumab cultures were suppressive was not functionally confirmed. Of the alloreactive CD4+ clones that could be mapped, the Treg-derived share averaged about 70% with siplizumab compared with roughly 27% in control reactions. For roughly 75-96% of proliferating CD4+ or CD8+ clones, no naive or memory phenotype could be assigned. Siplizumab significantly lowered the cumulative frequency of alloreactive sequences that could be traced to unstimulated CD4+ memory T cells.

The library was made by the immunoSEQ multiplex PCR assay. Roughly 9.8 x 10^4 TCR templates per sample were assayed on the deep sequencing platform. Genomic DNA extracted from sorted T cells was used for TCRbeta CDR3 sequencing. The authors processed their data as follows. The R programming language was used for clonal analysis of the TCRbeta CDR3 data. Comparing unstimulated samples against CFSE-low samples taken after the reaction was how alloreactive CD4+ and CD8+ clones were defined. Regulatory or non-regulatory origin of alloreactive CD4+ clones was assigned by matching sequences to the sorted unstimulated Treg and non-Treg repertoires. TCRdb re-hosts the immuneACCESS table, in-frame sequences only. Its copies lack some clones; in the studies checked, an unresolved V gene accounts for under half of them, and the cause for the rest is not known. V and J calls plus clone size are reproduced from that table; the DNA served to infer D and trimming. This sample comprises several thousand clones, 45% to 50% of them detected only once. The leading ten clones occupy about 5.1% of the sample.

Cells in the mixed lymphocyte reaction were cultured together at 37 degrees C for 6 days. Responder PBMCs were labelled with CFSE and stimulator PBMCs with Violet Dye, then combined at a 1:1 ratio. Sorted unstimulated T cells, along with proliferating T cells recovered from mixed lymphocyte reactions, underwent TCRbeta CDR3 sequencing. Fresh whole blood from nine to ten HLA-typed healthy donors was used as the source from which PBMCs were isolated. After the mixed lymphocyte reaction, proliferating CFSE-low responder T cells were FACS-sorted for TCR sequencing. This sequence originates from a human donor in good health; the cells came from an allogeneic mixed lymphocyte reaction. The V and J segments used are TRBV5-1 and TRBJ1-2, and 7 junctional nucleotides match TRBD1. The sequenced material came from CFSE-low (dividing) CD4+ T cells sorted from an allogeneic mixed lymphocyte reaction. The CDR3 region: CASSPQGNGYTF. The sequenced DNA is TGCGCCAGCAGCCCACAGGGGAATGGCTACACCTTC.